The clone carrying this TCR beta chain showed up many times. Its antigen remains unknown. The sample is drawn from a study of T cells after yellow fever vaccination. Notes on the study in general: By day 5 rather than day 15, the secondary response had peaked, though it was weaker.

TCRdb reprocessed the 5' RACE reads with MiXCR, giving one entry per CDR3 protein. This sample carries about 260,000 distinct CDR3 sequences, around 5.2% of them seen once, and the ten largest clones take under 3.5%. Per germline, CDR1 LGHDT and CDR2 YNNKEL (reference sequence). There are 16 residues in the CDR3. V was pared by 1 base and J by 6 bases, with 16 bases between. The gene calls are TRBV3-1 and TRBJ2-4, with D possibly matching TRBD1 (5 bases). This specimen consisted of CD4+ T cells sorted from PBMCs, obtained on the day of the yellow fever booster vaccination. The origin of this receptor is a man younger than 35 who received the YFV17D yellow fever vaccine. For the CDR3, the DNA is TGTGCCAGCAGCCAAGTCGGGCAGGGCTCTAGAAACATTCAGTACTTC. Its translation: CASSQVGQGSRNIQYF.